This paragraph covers one TCR beta chain sequence. Its antigen is not identified. The sample belongs to a study of T cell responses to AZD1222 COVID-19 vaccine. TCRdb's table, derived via immunoSEQ multiplex PCR, lists solely in-frame clones and lacks some. Altogether about 150,000 clones are present, around 87% being singletons, with the ten largest covering just over 9%. General observations from the study: An increase in Spike-specific TCR breadth and depth was observed after two AZD1222 doses. There were repertoire samples only from the period after the peak T cell response. Clonal diversity was possibly underestimated; the donors were predominantly white British and more often female.

Deletions cut 6 bases from V and 0 bases from J, with 11 bases between. The CDR3 sequence is 14 residues long. Per the germline V gene, CDR1 is SEHNR and CDR2 is FQNEAQ (reference sequence). Both about-4-week and about-12-week second-dose recipients were combined. Material: peripheral blood, obtained 28 days after the second AZD1222 dose. V usage is TRBV7-9 and J usage is TRBJ1-2; D not resolved. The sequence derives from an adult who received the AZD1222 COVID-19 vaccine. CDR3 residues: CASSSRQTNYGYTF. As DNA, the CDR3 is TGTGCCAGCAGTTCTCGGCAGACTAACTATGGCTACACCTTC.